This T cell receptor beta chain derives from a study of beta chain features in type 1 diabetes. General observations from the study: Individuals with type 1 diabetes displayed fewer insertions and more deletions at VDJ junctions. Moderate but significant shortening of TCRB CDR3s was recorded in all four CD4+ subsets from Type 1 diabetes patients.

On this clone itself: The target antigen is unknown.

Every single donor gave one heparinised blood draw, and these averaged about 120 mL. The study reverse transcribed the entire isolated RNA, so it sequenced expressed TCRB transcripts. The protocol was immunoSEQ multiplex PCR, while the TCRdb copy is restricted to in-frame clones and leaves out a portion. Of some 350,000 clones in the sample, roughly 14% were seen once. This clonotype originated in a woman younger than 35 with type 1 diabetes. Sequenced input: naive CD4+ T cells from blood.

The CDR3 sequence: CASSIGTSPYNEQFF. CDR3 sequence (DNA): TGTGCCAGCAGCATCGGGACTAGCCCCTACAATGAGCAGTTCTTC. The V call is TRBV7-2, the J call TRBJ2-1; 9 bases align to TRBD2. CDR1 and CDR2 (germline): SGHTA, FQGNSA. The V segment lost 5 bases and the J segment 2 bases; nucleotides outside the gene matches: 4. This CDR3 has 15 amino acids.